This section outlines one T cell receptor (beta chain) sequence together with its context. The data were taken from a study of pediatric ulcerative colitis. The rectum was sampled with one to two pinch biopsies at colonoscopy. Produced via immunoSEQ multiplex PCR; TCRdb's table is partial and in-frame only. The sample shows about 35,000 clones, 80% to 85% of them seen only once. Losses at the gene ends were 7 bases for V and 7 bases for J; bases not matched to a gene: 6. The CDR3 covers 11 residues. Germline CDR1 SQVTM, CDR2 ANQGSEA. The sequencing input was gut tissue. The genes are TRBV29-1 and TRBJ1-2; the match to TRBD1 covers 7 bases. This TCR was recovered from a boy younger than 18 with mild ulcerative colitis. CDR3 DNA: TGCAGCGGTCGATACAGGGGTGGCTACACCTTC. Residues: CSGRYRGGYTF.